These 3 T cell receptor beta chains came from one sample sequenced in a study of T cells in Graves' hyperthyroidism and ophthalmopathy. Using RNA transcripts as the source, TCR beta CDR3 regions were amplified. With the HTBI primer set, the TCR CDR3 went through a first round of RT-PCR. TCRdb re-derived calls from the multiplex PCR reads in MiXCR, one entry per CDR3 protein. The data hold about 520,000 distinct CDR3 sequences, with around a quarter observed a single time. The specimen was blood. These receptors all stem from a woman aged 25 to 39 with Graves' ophthalmopathy.

This clonotype was counted a few times. The CDR3 protein is CASSLYGLAHEGAYEQYF. The CDR3 bases are TGTGCCAGCAGCTTATACGGGCTAGCTCACGAGGGAGCTTACGAGCAGTACTTC. The chain joins TRBV11-2 to TRBJ2-7; tentative D call: TRBD2 (5 bases). Germline lookup yields CDR1 SGHAT and CDR2 FQNNGV. This CDR3 is 18 amino acids long. V lost 2 bases and J lost 4, with 24 bases in between. Supplemented by reference TRBV11-2 and TRBJ2-7, the full variable domain reads EAGVAQSPRYKIIEKRQSVAFWCNPISGHATLYWYQQILGQGPKLLIQFQNNGVVDDSQLPKDRFSAERLKGVDSTLKIQPAKLEDSAVYLCASSLYGLAHEGAYEQYFGPGTRLTVT.

The sample holds many counts of this clonotype. V and J are TRBV6-2 or TRBV6-3 and TRBJ2-7; 8 bases are shared with TRBD1. Germline-derived CDR1 and CDR2 are MNHEY and SVGEGT. V shed 0 bases and J 5 bases; nucleotides not matched to a gene: 3. This CDR3 comprises 14 residues. CDR3 in DNA: TGTGCCAGCAGTTACTCGGACAGGGTCGACGAGCAGTACTTC. It specifies CASSYSDRVDEQYF.

Many counts were recorded for this clonotype. The rearrangement uses TRBV9 and TRBJ1-5; D unresolved. This CDR3 is 14 amino acids long. Germline CDR1 and CDR2: SGDLS and YYNGEE. Trimming took 4 bases from V and 3 from J, leaving 11 bases between them. CDR3 sequence (DNA): TGTGCCAGCAGCCGGACTGATTTCAATCAGCCCCAGCATTTT. Translated: CASSRTDFNQPQHF. Filled out from reference TRBV9 and TRBJ1-5, the complete variable domain reads DSGVTQTPKHLITATGQRVTLRCSPRSGDLSVYWYQQSLDQGLQFLIQYYNGEERAKGNILERFSAQQFPDLHSELNLSSLELGDSALYFCASSRTDFNQPQHFGDGTRLSIL.